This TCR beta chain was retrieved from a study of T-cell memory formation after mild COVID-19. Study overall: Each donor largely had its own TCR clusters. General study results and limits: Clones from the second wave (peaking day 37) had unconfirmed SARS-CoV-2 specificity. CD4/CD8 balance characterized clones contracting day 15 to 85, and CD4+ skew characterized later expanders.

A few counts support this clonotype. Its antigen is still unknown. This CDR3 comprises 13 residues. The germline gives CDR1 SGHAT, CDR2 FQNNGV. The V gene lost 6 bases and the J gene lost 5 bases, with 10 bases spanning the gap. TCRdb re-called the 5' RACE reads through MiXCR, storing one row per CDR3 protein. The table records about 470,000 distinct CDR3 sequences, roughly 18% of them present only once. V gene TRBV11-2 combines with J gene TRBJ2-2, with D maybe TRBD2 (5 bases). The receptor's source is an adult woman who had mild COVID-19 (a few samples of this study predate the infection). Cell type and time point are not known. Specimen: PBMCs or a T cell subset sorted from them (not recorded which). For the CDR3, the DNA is TGTGCCAGCAGGTTTGGCGGGACCGGGGAGCTGTTTTTT. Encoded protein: CASRFGGTGELFF.